This TCR beta chain came from a study of blood T cell repertoires in COVID-19. Study-level background: Acute and convalescent COVID-19 specimens originated in the United States, Italy and Spain. PBMCs, B-cell-depleted T cells, or T cells were the source of the cDNA or gDNA that made up the material.

After removal of 1 base from V and 4 bases from J, the junction contained 2 bases not matched to a gene. CDR1 is SGHRS, CDR2 YFSETQ, per germline. The CDR3 loop spans 16 amino acids. Authors' methods: Researchers report that nucleated cell counts were estimated from reference gene primer amplification. Clones were sequenced by immunoSEQ multiplex PCR, and TCRdb holds only the in-frame ones, with some missing. That table is the source of V, J and clone size, and D and trimming were worked out from the DNA. The sample lists about 490,000 clones; 70% to 90% were seen once. Material: peripheral blood. This clonotype was obtained from a human donor in a cohort sampled during active COVID-19. The rearrangement joins TRBV5-1 to TRBJ2-3, with TRBD2 identical over 14 bases. DNA of the CDR3: TGCGCCAGCAGCTTGCCGGGACTAGCGGGAGCAGATACGCAGTATTTT. Translation: CASSLPGLAGADTQYF.